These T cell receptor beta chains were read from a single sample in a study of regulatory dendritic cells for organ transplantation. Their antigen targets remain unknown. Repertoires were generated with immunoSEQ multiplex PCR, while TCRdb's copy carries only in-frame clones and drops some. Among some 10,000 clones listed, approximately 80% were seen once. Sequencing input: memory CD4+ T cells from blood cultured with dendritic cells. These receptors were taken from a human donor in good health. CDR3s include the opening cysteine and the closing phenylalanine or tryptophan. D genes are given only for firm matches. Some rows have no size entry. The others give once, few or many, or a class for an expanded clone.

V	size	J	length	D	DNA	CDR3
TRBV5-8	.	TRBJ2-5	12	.	TGTGCCAGCAGCTTGCTCCAAGAGACCCAGTACTTC	CASSLLQETQYF
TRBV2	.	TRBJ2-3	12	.	TGTGCCAGCAACAGGGAAAGGGGTACGCAGTATTTT	CASNRERGTQYF
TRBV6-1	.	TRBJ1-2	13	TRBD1	TGTGCCAGCAGTGAGAGGGGGCGAGGCGGCTACACCTTC	CASSERGRGGYTF
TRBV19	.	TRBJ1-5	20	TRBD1	TGTGCCAGTAGTCCCTACCCCGGGACAGGGGGAGATTATAGCAATCAGCCCCAGCATTTT	CASSPYPGTGGDYSNQPQHF
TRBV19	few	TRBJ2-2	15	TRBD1	TGTGCCAGTAGTATGCAGGTCCCCGGGACAGATGGGCTGTTTTTT	CASSMQVPGTDGLFF
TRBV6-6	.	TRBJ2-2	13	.	TGTGCCAGCAGTCCGGGTTGGGACGGGGAGCTGTTTTTT	CASSPGWDGELFF
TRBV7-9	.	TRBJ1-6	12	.	TGTGCCAGCAGCTCCCAGGGTTCACCCCTCCACTTT	CASSSQGSPLHF
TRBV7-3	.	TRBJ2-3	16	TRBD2	TGTGCCAGCAGTCCGACTAGCGGGGGGGCAGCAGATACGCAGTATTTT	CASSPTSGGAADTQYF
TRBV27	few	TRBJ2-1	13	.	TGTGCCAGCAGTTTAGCTGGGGGGAATGAGCAGTTCTTC	CASSLAGGNEQFF
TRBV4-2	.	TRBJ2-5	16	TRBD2	TGTGCCAGCAGCCAAGCCTCGGCGGGAGGTTTAGAGACCCAGTACTTC	CASSQASAGGLETQYF
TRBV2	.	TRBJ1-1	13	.	TGTGCCAGCAGTGAATTGGAGAACACTGAAGCTTTCTTT	CASSELENTEAFF
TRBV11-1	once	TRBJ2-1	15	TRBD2	TGTGCCAGCAGCCCCCGGGGGGGCCACCGCAATGAGCAGTTCTTC	CASSPRGGHRNEQFF
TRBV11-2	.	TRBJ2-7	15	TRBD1	TGTGCCAGCAGTCGTTACCGGGACAGTTCCTACGAGCAGTACTTC	CASSRYRDSSYEQYF
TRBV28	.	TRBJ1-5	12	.	TGTGCCAGCGGGGCAGCCTATCAGCCCCAGCATTTT	CASGAAYQPQHF
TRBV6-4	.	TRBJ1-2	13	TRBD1	TGTGCCAGCAGTGACGTTACAGGGGGAGGCTACACCTTC	CASSDVTGGGYTF
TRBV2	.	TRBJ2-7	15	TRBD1	TGTGCCAGCAGTTTGGACAGGGGGCGCCCCTACGAGCAGTACTTC	CASSLDRGRPYEQYF
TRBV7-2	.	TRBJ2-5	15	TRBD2	TGTGCCAGCAGCTTAGGGCGGGGGTACCAAGAGACCCAGTACTTC	CASSLGRGYQETQYF
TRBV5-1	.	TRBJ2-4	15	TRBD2	TGCGCCAGCGGAATAGCGGGGGTGGGCAAAAACATTCAGTACTTC	CASGIAGVGKNIQYF
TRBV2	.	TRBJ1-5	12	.	TGTGCCAGCATGAGTCCCGGGAATCCCCAGCATTTT	CASMSPGNPQHF
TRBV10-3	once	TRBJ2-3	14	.	TGTGCCATCAGTGAGTCCCTAGCAAAAGATACGCAGTATTTT	CAISESLAKDTQYF
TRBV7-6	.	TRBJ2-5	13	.	TGTGCCAGCAGCTTAGGCAGACAAGAGACCCAGTACTTC	CASSLGRQETQYF
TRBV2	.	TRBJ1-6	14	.	TGTGCCAGCAGTGTAGGCGAGGATCCGATACCCCTCCACTTT	CASSVGEDPIPLHF
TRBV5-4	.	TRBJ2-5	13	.	TGTGCCAGCAGCTTGGTGGGACAAGAGACCCAGTACTTC	CASSLVGQETQYF
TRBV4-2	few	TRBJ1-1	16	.	TGTGCCAGCAGCCCAGCCTGGAGAAACATGAACACTGAAGCTTTCTTT	CASSPAWRNMNTEAFF
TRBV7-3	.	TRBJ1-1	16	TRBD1	TGTGCCAGCAGCCCACACGCGGACAGGGGTGGAACTGAAGCTTTCTTT	CASSPHADRGGTEAFF
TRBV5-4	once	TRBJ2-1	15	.	TGTGCCAGCAGCTTTCGGGGGAGCTCCTACAATGAGCAGTTCTTC	CASSFRGSSYNEQFF
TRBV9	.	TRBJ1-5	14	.	TGTGCCAGCAGCGTAGGGCCGGGTAATCAGCCCCAGCATTTT	CASSVGPGNQPQHF
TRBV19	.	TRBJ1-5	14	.	TGTGCCAGTAGTATAGCTAGAATTCGTCAGCCCCAGCATTTT	CASSIARIRQPQHF
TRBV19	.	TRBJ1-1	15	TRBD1	TGTGCCAGCAGTATATTGCTAGGGGGCCACACTGAAGCTTTCTTT	CASSILLGGHTEAFF
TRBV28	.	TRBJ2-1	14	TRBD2	TGTGCCAGCAGGGGACTAGCGATCTACAATGAGCAGTTCTTC	CASRGLAIYNEQFF
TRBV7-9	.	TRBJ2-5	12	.	TGTGCCAGCAGCCTACTACAAGAGACCCAGTACTTC	CASSLLQETQYF
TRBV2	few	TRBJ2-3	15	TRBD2	TGTGCCAGCAAGAGCGGGAGGGCGATCAAAGATACGCAGTATTTT	CASKSGRAIKDTQYF
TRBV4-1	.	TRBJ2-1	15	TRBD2	TGCGCCAGCAGGGTGTCTAGCGGGGGGGGCTATGAGCAGTTCTTC	CASRVSSGGGYEQFF
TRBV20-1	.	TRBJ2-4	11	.	TGCAGTGTCCGGGGACAAAACATTCAGTACTTC	CSVRGQNIQYF
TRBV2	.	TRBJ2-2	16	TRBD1	TGTGCCAGTTGCCTTGGACAGGGCGGGCGGACCGGGGAGCTGTTTTTT	CASCLGQGGRTGELFF
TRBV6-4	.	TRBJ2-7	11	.	TGTGCCAGCAGTGCCTCCTACGAGCAGTACTTC	CASSASYEQYF
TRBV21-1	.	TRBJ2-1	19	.	TGTGCCAGCAGCAAAGCGCTTTTTAGGACTAGCGGGGGCCTCAATGAGCAGTTCTTC	CASSKALFRTSGGLNEQFF
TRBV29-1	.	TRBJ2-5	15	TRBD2	TGCAGCGTTGAAGGGACTAGCGGGAGGGTGGAGACCCAGTACTTC	CSVEGTSGRVETQYF
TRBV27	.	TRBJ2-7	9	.	TGTGCCAGCAGGGATTCGACGGGATTC	CASRDSTGF
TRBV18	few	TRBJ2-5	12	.	TGTGCCAGCTCAGGCGGGCGGGAGACCCAGTACTTC	CASSGGRETQYF
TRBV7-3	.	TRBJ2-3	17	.	TGTGCCAGCAGCCCCTCAGCAGCCGCAGACGGCACAGATACGCAGTATTTT	CASSPSAAADGTDTQYF
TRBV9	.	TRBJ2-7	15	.	TGTGCCAGCAGCCCTTCACCGAACAGGGTCCACGAGCAGTACTTC	CASSPSPNRVHEQYF
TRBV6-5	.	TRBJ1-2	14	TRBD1	TGTGCCAGCAGTTCTACTAGGGGGCCCGGTGGCTACACCTTC	CASSSTRGPGGYTF
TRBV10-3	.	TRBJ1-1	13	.	TGTGCCATCAGTCCGCGGGAGAACACTGAAGCTTTCTTT	CAISPRENTEAFF
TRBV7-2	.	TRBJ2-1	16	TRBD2	TGTGCCAGCAGCTCTGCTAGCGGGGCCACATACAATGAGCAGTTCTTC	CASSSASGATYNEQFF
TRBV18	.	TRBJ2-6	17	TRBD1	TGTGCCAGCTCACCTGGACAGGTCGGCTCTGGGGCCAACGTCCTGACTTTC	CASSPGQVGSGANVLTF
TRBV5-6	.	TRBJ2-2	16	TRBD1	TGTGCCAGCAGCAGGGGGCAGGGGGAGAACACCGGGGAGCTGTTTTTT	CASSRGQGENTGELFF
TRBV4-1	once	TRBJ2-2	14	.	TGCGCCAGCAGCCTTCGGGAGTTCACCGGGGAGCTGTTTTTT	CASSLREFTGELFF
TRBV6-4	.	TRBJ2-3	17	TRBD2	TGTGCCAGCAGTGGCCCCCCCGGACTAGCGGGACTGAATACGCAGTATTTT	CASSGPPGLAGLNTQYF
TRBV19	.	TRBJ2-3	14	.	TGTGCCAGTATGATGGGGGGCCGCACAGATACGCAGTATTTT	CASMMGGRTDTQYF
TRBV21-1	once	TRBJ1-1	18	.	TGTGCCAGCAGCAAATTCAGGGGACAGGGGGCTTTATGCACTGAAGCTTTCTTT	CASSKFRGQGALCTEAFF
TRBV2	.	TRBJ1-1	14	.	TGTGCCAGCAGTGAACAGGGCTTTTACACTGAAGCTTTCTTT	CASSEQGFYTEAFF